Listed below are T cell receptor beta chains from one sample, sequenced in a study of identical twins. From the 5' RACE reads, TCRdb called clonotypes with MiXCR, one entry per CDR3 protein. The sample records some 460,000 distinct CDR3 sequences, 11% to 15% being singletons. The same sample was also used in a study of yellow fever vaccine responses in identical twins.

The sequenced sample was CD4+ T cells sorted from blood. These receptors were taken from a woman younger than 35 in good health. Both conserved end residues are part of each CDR3. D genes are given only for firm matches. Size values are once, few and many counts, or a class for expanded clones, and some rows have none.

D gene	V gene	clone size	J gene	CDR3 protein	CDR3 DNA
TRBD2	TRBV11-2	few	TRBJ2-2	CASSDHGQGGTILNTGELFF	TGTGCCAGCAGCGACCACGGGCAGGGCGGGACTATCCTGAACACCGGGGAGCTGTTTTTT
NA	TRBV7-9	few	TRBJ2-5	CASSSGNIFQETQYF	TGTGCCAGCAGCTCCGGGAATATCTTCCAAGAGACCCAGTACTTC
NA	TRBV11-3	NA	TRBJ2-7	CASSPWTDPYEQYF	TGTGCCAGCAGCCCTTGGACAGACCCATACGAGCAGTACTTC
NA	TRBV12-3/TRBV12-4	few	TRBJ2-5	CASSFLRGAGETQYF	TGTGCCAGCAGTTTCCTCCGTGGGGCAGGAGAGACCCAGTACTTC
NA	TRBV20-1	NA	TRBJ2-6	CSASKSGANVLTF	TGCAGTGCTAGCAAGTCTGGGGCCAACGTCCTGACTTTC
NA	TRBV18	NA	TRBJ1-1	CASSPAVVTVNTEAFF	TGTGCCAGCTCACCAGCAGTGGTCACAGTGAACACTGAAGCTTTCTTT
NA	TRBV6-5	few	TRBJ2-7	CASSLATGLGEQYF	TGTGCCAGCAGTTTAGCGACAGGTCTTGGCGAGCAGTACTTC
NA	TRBV19	few	TRBJ1-5	CASSIQTGTQPQHF	TGTGCCAGTAGTATCCAAACAGGAACTCAGCCCCAGCATTTT
TRBD1	TRBV6-2/TRBV6-3	few	TRBJ2-1	CASREGQGFYNEQFF	TGTGCCAGCAGGGAGGGACAGGGGTTCTACAATGAGCAGTTCTTC
TRBD2	TRBV4-2	NA	TRBJ2-3	CASSPLAGKAGDTQYF	TGTGCCAGCAGCCCATTAGCGGGAAAGGCTGGAGATACGCAGTATTTT
NA	TRBV28	many	TRBJ1-2	CASSSQGNYGYTF	TGTGCCAGCAGTTCGCAGGGTAACTATGGCTACACCTTC
NA	TRBV18	many	TRBJ2-5	CASSPGLQETQYF	TGTGCCAGCAGTCCGGGACTCCAAGAGACCCAGTACTTC
NA	TRBV24-1	NA	TRBJ2-1	CATSGATPGHYYNEQFF	TGTGCCACCAGTGGCGCCACACCGGGACACTACTACAATGAGCAGTTCTTC
NA	TRBV9	few	TRBJ1-1	CASNQGGYTEAFF	TGTGCCAGCAACCAGGGTGGGTACACTGAAGCTTTCTTT
NA	TRBV12-3/TRBV12-4	NA	TRBJ1-2	CASSNRDSYGYTF	TGTGCCAGCTCGAACAGGGACTCCTATGGCTACACCTTC
NA	TRBV18	NA	TRBJ2-5	CASSPLTSRETQYF	TGTGCCAGCTCACCACTCACTAGCCGGGAGACCCAGTACTTC
NA	TRBV29-1	NA	TRBJ1-6	CSVRDKQDSPLHF	TGCAGCGTTCGCGACAAACAAGACTCACCCCTCCACTTT
TRBD2	TRBV5-1	NA	TRBJ2-7	CASSSKGLAGSYEQYF	TGCGCCAGCAGCTCTAAGGGACTAGCGGGATCCTACGAGCAGTACTTC
NA	TRBV3-1	many	TRBJ2-7	CASSQGLQGVEQYF	TGTGCCAGCAGCCAAGGTCTCCAGGGAGTGGAGCAGTACTTC
TRBD2	TRBV4-2	few	TRBJ2-6	CASSRLRRENPFQHSGANVLTF	TGTGCCAGCAGCCGACTTCGGCGGGAGAACCCATTCCAACACTCTGGGGCCAACGTCCTGACTTTC
NA	TRBV9	NA	TRBJ2-2	CASSVVSTGTTGELFF	TGTGCCAGCAGCGTAGTTTCTACAGGGACCACCGGGGAGCTGTTTTTT
NA	TRBV27	few	TRBJ2-7	CASSLVRGNYEQYF	TGTGCCAGCAGTTTAGTTCGGGGGAATTACGAGCAGTACTTC
TRBD2	TRBV4-3	NA	TRBJ2-2	CASSQDRLAGEGVGELFF	TGCGCCAGCAGCCAAGATCGTCTAGCGGGAGAGGGAGTCGGGGAGCTGTTTTTT